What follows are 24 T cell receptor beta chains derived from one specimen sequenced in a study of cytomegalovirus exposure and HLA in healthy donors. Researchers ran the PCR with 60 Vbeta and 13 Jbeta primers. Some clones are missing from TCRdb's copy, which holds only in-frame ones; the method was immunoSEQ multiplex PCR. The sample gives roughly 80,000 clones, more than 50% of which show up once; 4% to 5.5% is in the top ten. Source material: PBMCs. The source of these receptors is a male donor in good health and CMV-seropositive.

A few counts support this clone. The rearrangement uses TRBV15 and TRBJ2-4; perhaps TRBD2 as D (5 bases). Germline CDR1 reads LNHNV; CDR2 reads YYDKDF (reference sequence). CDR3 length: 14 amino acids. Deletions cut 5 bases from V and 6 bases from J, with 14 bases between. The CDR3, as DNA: TGTGCCACCAGCGGAGGACTCGAGGGAAACATTCAGTACTTC. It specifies CATSGGLEGNIQYF.

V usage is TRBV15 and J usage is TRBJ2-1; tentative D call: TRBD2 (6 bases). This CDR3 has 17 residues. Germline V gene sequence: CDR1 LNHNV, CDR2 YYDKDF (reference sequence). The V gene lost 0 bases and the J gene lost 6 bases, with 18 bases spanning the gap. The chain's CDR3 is CATSRDRRLGSGNEQFF. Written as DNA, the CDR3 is TGTGCCACCAGCAGAGATAGGCGACTAGGGAGTGGCAATGAGCAGTTCTTC.

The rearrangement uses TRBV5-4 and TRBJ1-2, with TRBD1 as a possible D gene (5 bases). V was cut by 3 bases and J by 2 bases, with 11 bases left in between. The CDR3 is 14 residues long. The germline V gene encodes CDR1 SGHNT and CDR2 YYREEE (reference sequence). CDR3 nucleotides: TGTGCCAGCAGCTCCAGGGAAAGGAACTATGGCTACACCTTC. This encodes CASSSRERNYGYTF.

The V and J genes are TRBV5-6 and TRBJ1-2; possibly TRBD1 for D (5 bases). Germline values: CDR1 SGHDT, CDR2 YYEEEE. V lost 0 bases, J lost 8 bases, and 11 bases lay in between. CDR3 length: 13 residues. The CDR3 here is CASSLVLGRGYTF. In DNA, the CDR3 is TGTGCCAGCAGCTTGGTGCTGGGGCGCGGCTACACCTTC.

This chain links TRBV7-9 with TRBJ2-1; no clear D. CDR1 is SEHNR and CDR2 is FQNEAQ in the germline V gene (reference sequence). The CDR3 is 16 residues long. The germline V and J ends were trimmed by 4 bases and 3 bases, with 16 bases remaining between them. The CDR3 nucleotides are TGTGCCAGCAGCTCAGCCCTCGGTCCTAACTACAATGAGCAGTTCTTC. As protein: CASSSALGPNYNEQFF.

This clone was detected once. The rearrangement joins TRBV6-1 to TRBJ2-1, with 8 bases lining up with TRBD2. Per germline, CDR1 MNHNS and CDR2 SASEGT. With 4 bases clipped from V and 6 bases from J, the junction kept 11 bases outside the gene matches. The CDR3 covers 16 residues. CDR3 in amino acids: CASSGERGGQGNEQFF. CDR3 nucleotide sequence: TGTGCCAGCAGTGGAGAACGGGGGGGCCAGGGCAATGAGCAGTTCTTC.

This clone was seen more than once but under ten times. Here the CDR3 reads CSVEARGQNNEQFF. Written as DNA, the CDR3 is TGCAGCGTTGAGGCCAGGGGACAGAATAATGAGCAGTTCTTC. V is TRBV29-1 and J is TRBJ2-1; TRBD1 matches 7 bases. In germline, CDR1 is SQVTM, CDR2 ANQGSEA. The CDR3 runs 14 residues. V gave up 3 bases and J gave up 7 bases; unmatched junction bases: 9.

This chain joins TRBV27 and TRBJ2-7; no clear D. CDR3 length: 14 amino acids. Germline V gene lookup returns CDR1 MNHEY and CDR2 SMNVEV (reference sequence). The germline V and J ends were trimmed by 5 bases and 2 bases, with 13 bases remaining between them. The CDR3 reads CASSVRVPPYEQYF. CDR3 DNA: TGTGCCAGCAGTGTCCGGGTTCCACCCTACGAGCAGTACTTC.

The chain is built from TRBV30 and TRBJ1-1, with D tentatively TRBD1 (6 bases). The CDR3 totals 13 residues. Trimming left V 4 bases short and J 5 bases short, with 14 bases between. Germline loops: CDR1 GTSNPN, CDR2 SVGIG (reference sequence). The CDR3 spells CAWNQRTATEAFF. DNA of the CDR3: TGTGCCTGGAATCAAAGGACAGCAACTGAAGCTTTCTTT.

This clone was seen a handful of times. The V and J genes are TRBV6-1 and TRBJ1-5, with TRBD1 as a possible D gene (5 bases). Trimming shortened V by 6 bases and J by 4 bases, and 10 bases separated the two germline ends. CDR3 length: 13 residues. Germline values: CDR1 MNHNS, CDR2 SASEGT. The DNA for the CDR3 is TGTGCCAGCAGAACGACAGAGAATCAGCCCCAGCATTTT. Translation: CASRTTENQPQHF.

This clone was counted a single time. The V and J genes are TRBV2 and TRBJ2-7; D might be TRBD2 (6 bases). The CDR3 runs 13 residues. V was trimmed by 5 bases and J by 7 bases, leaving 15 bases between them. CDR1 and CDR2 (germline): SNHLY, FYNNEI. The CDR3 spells CASSPSAGQEQYF. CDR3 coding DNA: TGTGCCAGCAGTCCTTCGGCGGGGCAGGAGCAGTACTTC. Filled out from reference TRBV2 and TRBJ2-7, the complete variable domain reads EPEVTQTPSHQVTQMGQEVILRCVPISNHLYFYWYRQILGQKVEFLVSFYNNEISEKSEIFDDQFSVERPDGSNFTLKIRSTKLEDSAMYFCASSPSAGQEQYFGPGTRLTVT.

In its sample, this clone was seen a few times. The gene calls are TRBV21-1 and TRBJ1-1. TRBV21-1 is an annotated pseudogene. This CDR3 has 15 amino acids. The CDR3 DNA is TGTGCCAGCAGCAAAGGGGGGGGCCCTAACCCTGAAGCTTTCTTT. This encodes CASSKGGGPNPEAFF.

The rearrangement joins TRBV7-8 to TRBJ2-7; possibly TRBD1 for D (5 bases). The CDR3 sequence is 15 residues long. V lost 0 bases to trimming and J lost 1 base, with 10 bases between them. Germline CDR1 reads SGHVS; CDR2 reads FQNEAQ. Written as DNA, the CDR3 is TGTGCCAGCAGCTTAGCATCCTCAGGGTCCTACGAGCAGTACTTC. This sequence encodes CASSLASSGSYEQYF.

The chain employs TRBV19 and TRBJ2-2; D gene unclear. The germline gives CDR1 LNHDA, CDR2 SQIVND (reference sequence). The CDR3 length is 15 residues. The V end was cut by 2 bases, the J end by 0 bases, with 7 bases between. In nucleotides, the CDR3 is TGTGCCAGTAGTATATTTGACTCGAACACCGGGGAGCTGTTTTTT. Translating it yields CASSIFDSNTGELFF.

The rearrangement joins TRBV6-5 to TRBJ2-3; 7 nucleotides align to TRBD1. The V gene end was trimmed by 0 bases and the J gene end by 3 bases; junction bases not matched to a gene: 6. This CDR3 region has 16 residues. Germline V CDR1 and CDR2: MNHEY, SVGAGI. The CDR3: CASSYSRQGETDTQYF. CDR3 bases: TGTGCCAGCAGTTACTCCAGACAGGGAGAAACAGATACGCAGTATTTT.

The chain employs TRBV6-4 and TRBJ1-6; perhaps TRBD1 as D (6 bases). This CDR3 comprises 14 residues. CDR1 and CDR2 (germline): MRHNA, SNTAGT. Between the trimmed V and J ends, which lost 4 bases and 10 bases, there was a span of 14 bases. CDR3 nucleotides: TGTGCCAGCAGTGTCCAGGGGTCTGGCTCACCCCTCCACTTT. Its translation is CASSVQGSGSPLHF.

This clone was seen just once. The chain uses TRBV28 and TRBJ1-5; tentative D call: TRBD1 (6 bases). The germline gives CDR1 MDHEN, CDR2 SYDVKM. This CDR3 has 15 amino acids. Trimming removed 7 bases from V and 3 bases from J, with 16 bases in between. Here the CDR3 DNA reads TGTGCCAGCATTTCCGCCAGGGGCAACAATCAGCCCCAGCATTTT. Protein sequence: CASISARGNNQPQHF. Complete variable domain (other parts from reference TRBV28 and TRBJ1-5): DVKVTQSSRYLVKRTGEKVFLECVQDMDHENMFWYRQDPGLGLRLIYFSYDVKMKEKGDIPEGYSVSREKKERFSLILESASTNQTSMYLCASISARGNNQPQHFGDGTRLSIL.

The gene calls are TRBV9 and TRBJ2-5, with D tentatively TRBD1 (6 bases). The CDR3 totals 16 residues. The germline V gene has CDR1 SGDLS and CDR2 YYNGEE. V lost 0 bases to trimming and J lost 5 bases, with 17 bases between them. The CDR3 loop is CASSVAPRGLRETQYF. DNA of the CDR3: TGTGCCAGCAGCGTAGCTCCCAGGGGCCTCCGGGAGACCCAGTACTTC.

CDR3 nucleotides: TGTGCCAGCAGTTCGGGGGGTCCGACCGGGGAGCTGTTTTTT. Its translation: CASSSGGPTGELFF. The chain joins TRBV6-5 to TRBJ2-2; 7 positions agree with TRBD2. J was trimmed by 5 bases and V by 4 bases; bases with no gene match: 4. Germline V gene data show CDR1 as MNHEY and CDR2 as SVGAGI. CDR3 length: 14 amino acids.

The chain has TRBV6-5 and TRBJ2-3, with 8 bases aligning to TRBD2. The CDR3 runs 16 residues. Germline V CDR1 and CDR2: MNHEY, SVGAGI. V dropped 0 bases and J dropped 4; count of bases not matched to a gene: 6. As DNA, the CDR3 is TGTGCCAGCAGTTACTCGTCGGGACTAGGGCCAGATACGCAGTATTTT. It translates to CASSYSSGLGPDTQYF.

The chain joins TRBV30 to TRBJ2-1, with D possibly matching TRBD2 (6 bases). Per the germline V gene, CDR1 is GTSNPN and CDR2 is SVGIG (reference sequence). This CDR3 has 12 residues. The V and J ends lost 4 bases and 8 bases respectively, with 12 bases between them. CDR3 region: CAWMRGGDEQFF. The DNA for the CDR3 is TGTGCCTGGATGAGGGGCGGGGATGAGCAGTTCTTC.

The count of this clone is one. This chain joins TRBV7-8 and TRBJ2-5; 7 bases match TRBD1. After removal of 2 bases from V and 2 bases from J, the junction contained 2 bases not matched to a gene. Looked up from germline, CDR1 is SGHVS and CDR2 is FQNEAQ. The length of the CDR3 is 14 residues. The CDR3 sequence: CASSLPGQQETQYF. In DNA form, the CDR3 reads TGTGCCAGCAGCTTACCGGGACAGCAAGAGACCCAGTACTTC. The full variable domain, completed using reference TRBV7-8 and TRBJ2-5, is GAGVSQSPRYKVAKRGQDVALRCDPISGHVSLFWYQQALGQGPEFLTYFQNEAQLDKSGLPSDRFFAERPEGSVSTLKIQRTQQEDSAVYLCASSLPGQQETQYFGPGTRLLVL.

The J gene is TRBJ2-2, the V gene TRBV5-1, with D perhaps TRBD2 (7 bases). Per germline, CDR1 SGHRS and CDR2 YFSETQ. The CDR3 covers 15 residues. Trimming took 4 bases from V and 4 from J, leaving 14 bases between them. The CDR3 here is CASSPRGGATGELFF. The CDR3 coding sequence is TGCGCCAGCAGCCCAAGGGGGGGGGCCACCGGGGAGCTGTTTTTT.

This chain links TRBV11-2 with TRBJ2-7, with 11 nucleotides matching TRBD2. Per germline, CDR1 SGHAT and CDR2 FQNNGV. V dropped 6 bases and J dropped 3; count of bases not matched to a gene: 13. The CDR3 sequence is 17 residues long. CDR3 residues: CASSQHDSGGVLYEQYF. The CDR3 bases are TGTGCCAGCAGTCAACATGATAGCGGGGGGGTCCTCTACGAGCAGTACTTC.